This TCR beta chain derives from a study of blood T cell repertoires in COVID-19. Across the whole study: Some COVID-19 samples were acute and others convalescent; all came from the United States, Italy and Spain. T cells, B-cell-depleted T cells, or PBMCs supplied cDNA or gDNA.

This CDR3 is 17 amino acids long. CDR1 is LGHDT, CDR2 YNNKEL, per germline (reference sequence). Trimming left V 1 base short and J 3 bases short, with 18 bases between. How the authors handled the data: It was from reference gene primer amplification that nucleated cell counts were estimated. Produced via immunoSEQ multiplex PCR; TCRdb's table is partial and in-frame only. The V and J calls and the clone size are those of that table, but D and trimming were determined from the DNA. Counted here are around 100,000 clones, just over 85% occurring once; the ten biggest clones make up under 5.5%. Sequenced input: peripheral blood. The chain links TRBV3-1 (or the pseudogene TRBV3-2) to TRBJ2-5, with D maybe TRBD2 (7 bases). The clonotype originates from a human donor in a cohort sampled during active COVID-19. The CDR3 coding sequence is TGTGCCAGCAGCCAAGCGGCGGGGGCGGGAAGAAAAGAGACCCAGTACTTC. Residues: CASSQAAGAGRKETQYF.